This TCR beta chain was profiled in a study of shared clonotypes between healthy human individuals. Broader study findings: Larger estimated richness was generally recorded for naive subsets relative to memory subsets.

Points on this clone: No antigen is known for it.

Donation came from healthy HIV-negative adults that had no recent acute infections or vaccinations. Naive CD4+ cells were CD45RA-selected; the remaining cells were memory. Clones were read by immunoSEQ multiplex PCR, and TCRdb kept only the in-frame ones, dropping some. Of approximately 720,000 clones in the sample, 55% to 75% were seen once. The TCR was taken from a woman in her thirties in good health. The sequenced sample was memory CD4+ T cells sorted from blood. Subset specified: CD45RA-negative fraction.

The chain's CDR3 is CSGSQGAQGANEKLFF. The DNA for the CDR3 is TGCAGCGGGTCCCAGGGCGCCCAGGGGGCTAATGAAAAACTGTTTTTT. The chain has TRBV29-1 and TRBJ1-4; 7 bases align to TRBD1. CDR1 and CDR2 from the germline V gene are SQVTM and ANQGSEA. The CDR3 has 16 residues. Trimming removed 7 bases from V and 3 bases from J; junction bases left unmatched: 14.